The 14 T cell receptor beta chains listed next were all sequenced from one sample in a study of cytomegalovirus exposure and HLA in healthy donors. This table comes from immunoSEQ multiplex PCR, and its TCRdb copy is limited to in-frame clones, with some not included. The table includes some 150,000 clones, around 84% detected once. The sequenced sample consisted of PBMCs. These receptors were collected from a human donor in good health.

The chain joins TRBV19 to TRBJ1-1; D might be TRBD1 (5 bases). Germline V lookup: CDR1 LNHDA, CDR2 SQIVND (reference sequence). The CDR3 totals 15 residues. Trimming took off 1 base at V and 4 bases at J, with 13 bases between the two ends. CDR3 sequence reads: CASSIAGDFGTEAFF. The CDR3 DNA follows: TGTGCCAGTAGTATAGCGGGGGATTTCGGCACTGAAGCTTTCTTT. Full variable domain (missing parts from reference TRBV19 and TRBJ1-1): DGGITQSPKYLFRKEGQNVTLSCEQNLNHDAMYWYRQDPGQGLRLIYYSQIVNDFQKGDIAEGYSVSREKKESFPLTVTSAQKNPTAFYLCASSIAGDFGTEAFFGQGTRLTVV.

The chain uses TRBV27 and TRBJ1-5; no clear D. Looked up from germline, CDR1 is MNHEY and CDR2 is SMNVEV (reference sequence). V gave up 4 bases and J gave up 6 bases, with 13 bases separating them. There are 14 residues in the CDR3. CDR3 nucleotides: TGTGCCAGCAGTTATAATCAAGCTGGTCAGCCCCAGCATTTT. Translating gives CASSYNQAGQPQHF.

The rearrangement links TRBV12-5 to TRBJ2-3; TRBD1 agrees at 9 bases. Germline V lookup: CDR1 LGHNT, CDR2 FRNRAP. V shed 5 bases and J 1 base; nucleotides not matched to a gene: 4. This CDR3 contains 15 residues. CDR3 protein: CASGPWTGGTDTQYF. In nucleotides, the CDR3 is TGTGCTAGTGGTCCGTGGACAGGGGGCACAGATACGCAGTATTTT.

This clone was recorded only once. This chain connects TRBV7-2 to TRBJ2-1; tentatively, D is TRBD2 (5 bases). There are 16 residues in the CDR3. Germline values: CDR1 SGHTA, CDR2 FQGNSA. The V and J ends lost 1 base and 11 bases respectively, with 21 bases between them. Written as DNA, the CDR3 is TGTGCCAGCAGCTTAGAAATGTATAGTGTCGGGGAGAAGCAGTTCTTC. This encodes CASSLEMYSVGEKQFF.

The chain couples TRBV11-2 to TRBJ2-7, with unresolved D. CDR3 size: 14 residues. V was cut by 3 bases and J by 1 base, with 10 bases left in between. CDR1 is SGHAT, CDR2 FQNNGV, per germline. CDR3 DNA: TGTGCCAGCAGCTTCAATGTAGATTCCTACGAGCAGTACTTC. Its translation is CASSFNVDSYEQYF.

The rearrangement uses TRBV5-1 and TRBJ2-7, with 7 positions matching TRBD1. The CDR3 contains 16 residues. V lost 4 bases to trimming and J lost 3 bases; unmatched junction nucleotides: 13. Germline V gene lookup returns CDR1 SGHRS and CDR2 YFSETQ. CDR3 region: CASSSSGTASGYEQYF. CDR3 DNA sequence: TGCGCCAGCAGCAGCTCCGGGACAGCTTCGGGCTACGAGCAGTACTTC.

The rearrangement uses TRBV5-1 and TRBJ2-4; 7 bases are shared with TRBD1. The V gene end was trimmed by 1 base and the J gene end by 2 bases; junction bases not matched to a gene: 6. CDR1 and CDR2 from the germline V gene are SGHRS and YFSETQ. CDR3 length equals 16 residues. CDR3 loop: CASSLFGDSSKNIQYF. The CDR3 nucleotides are TGCGCCAGCAGCTTGTTTGGGGACAGCTCCAAAAACATTCAGTACTTC.

This clone is a singleton in its sample. The gene calls are TRBV7-6 and TRBJ1-1; maybe TRBD1 (5 bases). Trimming took 5 bases from V and 3 from J, leaving 19 bases between them. In germline, CDR1 is SGHVS, CDR2 FNYEAQ. This CDR3 region has 16 residues. The CDR3 region has the DNA TGTGCCAGCAGCCCCCCGACAGTTCGTGGAGACACTGAAGCTTTCTTT. It yields the protein CASSPPTVRGDTEAFF.

The V and J genes are TRBV28 and TRBJ1-1; a weak D match, TRBD1 (5 bases). The CDR3 sequence is 15 residues long. The ends were cut back, 3 bases at V and 0 bases at J, with 11 bases in the middle. Per germline, CDR1 MDHEN and CDR2 SYDVKM. CDR3 loop: CASSLGGIMNTEAFF. CDR3 coding DNA: TGTGCCAGCAGTTTGGGGGGGATAATGAACACTGAAGCTTTCTTT. The whole variable domain, remainder taken from reference TRBV28 and TRBJ1-1, is DVKVTQSSRYLVKRTGEKVFLECVQDMDHENMFWYRQDPGLGLRLIYFSYDVKMKEKGDIPEGYSVSREKKERFSLILESASTNQTSMYLCASSLGGIMNTEAFFGQGTRLTVV.

The CDR3 sequence: CASSARLAGVSHEQFF. The CDR3 DNA sequence: TGTGCCAGCAGCGCCAGACTAGCGGGAGTTTCACATGAGCAGTTCTTC. This rearrangement joins TRBV11-2 to TRBJ2-1; 12 bases fit TRBD2. The CDR3 contains 16 residues. In germline, CDR1 is SGHAT, CDR2 FQNNGV. Losses at the gene ends were 5 bases for V and 8 bases for J; bases not matched to a gene: 10.

Here the CDR3 reads CATSPPGQGARGTEAFF. In nucleotides, the CDR3 is TGTGCCACCAGTCCACCGGGACAGGGGGCGCGGGGCACTGAAGCTTTCTTT. J is TRBJ1-1 and V is TRBV15; 12 bases agree with TRBD1. The germline CDR1 and CDR2 sequences are LNHNV and YYDKDF (reference sequence). The CDR3 loop spans 17 amino acids. The V and J ends lost 6 bases and 4 bases, in that order; junction bases with no gene match: 12. The complete variable domain, with remaining parts taken from reference TRBV15 and TRBJ1-1, reads DAMVIQNPRYQVTQFGKPVTLSCSQTLNHNVMYWYQQKSSQAPKLLFHYYDKDFNNEADTPDNFQSRRPNTSFCFLDIRSPGLGDTAMYLCATSPPGQGARGTEAFFGQGTRLTVV.

The V call is TRBV6-6, the J call TRBJ2-7, with 7 bases fitting TRBD1. V lost 6 bases to trimming and J lost 5 bases; unmatched junction nucleotides: 7. Germline CDR1 MNHNY, CDR2 SVGAGI (reference sequence). The CDR3 runs to 13 residues. The CDR3 protein is CASSMGQSNEQYF. In DNA form, the CDR3 reads TGTGCCAGCAGCATGGGACAGAGCAACGAGCAGTACTTC.

The genes are TRBV11-2 and TRBJ1-4; D remains ambiguous. The CDR3 covers 14 residues. Germline V gives CDR1 SGHAT, CDR2 FQNNGV. Trimming stripped 5 bases from V and 11 bases from J, with 18 bases between. The CDR3 region is CASSLGGRISKLFF. The CDR3, as DNA: TGTGCCAGCAGCCTAGGCGGGCGGATCTCTAAACTGTTTTTT.

V is TRBV28 and J is TRBJ2-7; D might be TRBD2 (5 bases). This CDR3 is built from 16 residues. The germline CDR1 and CDR2 sequences are MDHEN and SYDVKM. V was clipped by 6 bases and J by 2 bases, with 20 bases between them. CDR3 DNA sequence: TGTGCCAGCAGCCCTACACCCTTCGAGGGCCCCTACGAGCAGTACTTC. Its protein is CASSPTPFEGPYEQYF.